This note documents a single T cell receptor beta chain sequence. Data came from immunoSEQ multiplex PCR; TCRdb stores just in-frame clones and leaves some out. The sample has some 95,000 clones, 80% to 90% seen once. The record originates from a study of OX40 agonist ivuxolimab in advanced cancers. Across the whole study: A diagnosis of hepatocellular carcinoma, melanoma, renal cell or head and neck cancer was present in dose-escalation patients.

V lost 8 bases and J lost 7; bases outside the gene matches: 8. CDR3 length: 14 residues. The germline CDR1 and CDR2 sequences are LNHDA and SQIVND (reference sequence). Sample: CD4+ or CD8+ T cells sorted from blood, taken in a trial of the OX40 agonist ivuxolimab. This TCR came from an adult with an advanced solid tumor such as melanoma, head and neck, liver or kidney cancer. The chain joins TRBV19 to TRBJ1-1, with 12 bases lining up with TRBD1. This CDR3 reads CASERGQGALEAFF. The CDR3 nucleotides are TGTGCCAGTGAGAGGGGACAGGGGGCTCTTGAAGCTTTCTTT.